The subject of this entry is one T cell receptor beta chain. 13 Jbeta primers and 60 Vbeta primers were used for the PCR. The repertoire was sequenced with immunoSEQ multiplex PCR; TCRdb's copy has only in-frame clones and lacks some. The sample lists 150,000 to 200,000 clones, 80% to 90% seen once, with under 2% in the top ten. Unrecorded immune exposures were likely, despite nominal health at sampling. This sample was included in a study of cytomegalovirus exposure and HLA in healthy donors. Study summary: Genotyping showed about 80% of over 350 donors falling in the Caucasian-associated ancestry cluster.

Germline CDR1 SGHKS, CDR2 YYEKEE (reference sequence). Unmatched junction bases numbered 7, after V lost 0 bases and J lost 11 bases. The CDR3 consists of 13 residues. The clonotype originates from a woman aged 18-30 years in good health and CMV-seronegative. This chain connects TRBV5-5 to TRBJ1-1; TRBD1 aligns across 7 bases. Source material: PBMCs. For the CDR3, the DNA is TGTGCCAGCAGCTTGGGGCAGGGGGTACTCGCTTTCTTT. Translated, it gives CASSLGQGVLAFF.